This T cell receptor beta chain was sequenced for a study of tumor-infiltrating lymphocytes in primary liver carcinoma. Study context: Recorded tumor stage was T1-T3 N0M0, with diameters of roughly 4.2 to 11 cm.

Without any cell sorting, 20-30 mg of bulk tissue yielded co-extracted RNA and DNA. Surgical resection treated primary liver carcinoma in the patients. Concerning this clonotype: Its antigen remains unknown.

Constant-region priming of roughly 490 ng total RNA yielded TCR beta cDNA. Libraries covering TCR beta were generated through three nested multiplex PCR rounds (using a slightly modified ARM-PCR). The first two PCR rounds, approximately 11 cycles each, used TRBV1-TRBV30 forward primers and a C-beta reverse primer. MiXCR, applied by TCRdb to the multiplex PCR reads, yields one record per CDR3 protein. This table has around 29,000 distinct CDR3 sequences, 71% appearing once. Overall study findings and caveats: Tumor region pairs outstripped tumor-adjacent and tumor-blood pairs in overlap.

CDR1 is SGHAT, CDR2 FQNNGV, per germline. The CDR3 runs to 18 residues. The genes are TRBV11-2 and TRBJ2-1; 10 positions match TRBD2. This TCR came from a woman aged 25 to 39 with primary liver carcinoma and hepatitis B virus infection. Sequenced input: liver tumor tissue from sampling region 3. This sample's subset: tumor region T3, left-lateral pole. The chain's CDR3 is CTTSVASGSGPPYNEQFF. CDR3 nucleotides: TGTACCACCTCGGTGGCTAGCGGGAGCGGGCCCCCCTACAATGAGCAGTTCTTC. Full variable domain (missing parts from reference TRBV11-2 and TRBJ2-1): EAGVAQSPRYKIIEKRQSVAFWCNPISGHATLYWYQQILGQGPKLLIQFQNNGVVDDSQLPKDRFSAERLKGVDSTLKIQPAKLEDSAVYLCTTSVASGSGPPYNEQFFGPGTRLTVL.